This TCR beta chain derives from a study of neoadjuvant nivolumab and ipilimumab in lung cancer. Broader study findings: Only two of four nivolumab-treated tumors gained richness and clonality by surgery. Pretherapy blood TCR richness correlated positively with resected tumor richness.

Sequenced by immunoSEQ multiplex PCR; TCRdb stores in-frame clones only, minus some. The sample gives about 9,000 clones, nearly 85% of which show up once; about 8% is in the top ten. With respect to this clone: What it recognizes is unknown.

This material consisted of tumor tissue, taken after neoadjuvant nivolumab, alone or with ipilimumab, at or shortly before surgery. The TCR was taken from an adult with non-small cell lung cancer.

CDR3 DNA sequence: TGTGCCAGCAGTCCACAGGTGAACACTGAAGCTTTCTTT. Translation: CASSPQVNTEAFF. V is TRBV6-6 and J is TRBJ1-1, with D perhaps matching TRBD1 (5 bases). CDR3 length equals 13 residues. V shed 5 bases and J shed 0 bases, with 7 bases lying between them. Germline CDR1 reads MNHNY; CDR2 reads SVGAGI (reference sequence).